These 6 T cell receptor beta chains were sequenced from one sample in a study of blood T cell repertoires in COVID-19. The repertoire was sequenced with immunoSEQ multiplex PCR; TCRdb's copy has only in-frame clones and lacks some. The sample carries roughly 220,000 clones, about four fifths recorded once. The sequenced sample was PBMCs or T cells enriched from blood (not recorded which). The receptors were sampled from a woman between 40 and 55 years old with acute COVID-19.

The rearrangement uses TRBV3-1 (or the pseudogene TRBV3-2) and TRBJ2-1, with 11 nucleotides matching TRBD2. This CDR3 region has 17 residues. Germline V gene sequence: CDR1 LGHDT, CDR2 YNNKEL (reference sequence). The ends lost 4 bases at V and 0 bases at J; junction bases unmatched: 5. The CDR3 nucleotides read TGTGCCAGCAGCCGAACTAGCGGGGGAAGCTCCTACAATGAGCAGTTCTTC. It translates to CASSRTSGGSSYNEQFF.

The rearrangement joins TRBV2 to TRBJ2-1, with 9 bases matching TRBD2. After removal of 6 bases from V and 5 bases from J, the junction contained 8 bases not matched to a gene. The V gene's germline CDR1 is SNHLY and CDR2 FYNNEI. CDR3 length: 15 amino acids. The CDR3 bases are TGTGCCAGCAGGAAACGGACTAGCGTGGACAATGAGCAGTTCTTC. Protein sequence: CASRKRTSVDNEQFF.

This chain connects TRBV15 to TRBJ2-3; 8 nucleotides line up with TRBD2. CDR1 LNHNV and CDR2 YYDKDF come from the germline V gene (reference sequence). Unmatched junction bases numbered 6, after V lost 5 bases and J lost 2 bases. The CDR3 runs to 15 residues. The CDR3 region has the DNA TGTGCCACCAGCGGCCGTAGCGGGGCCACAGATACGCAGTATTTT. This translates into CATSGRSGATDTQYF.

The rearrangement joins TRBV19 to TRBJ2-5; 8 bases match TRBD1. Germline CDR1 LNHDA, CDR2 SQIVND (reference sequence). The CDR3 is 14 amino acids. V was clipped by 3 bases and J by 4 bases; unmatched bases: 4. DNA for the CDR3: TGTGCCAGTAGTATTCAGGGGGCAACAGAGACCCAGTACTTC. Its protein product is CASSIQGATETQYF.

The gene calls are TRBV30 and TRBJ2-7; 7 bases are a match to TRBD2. Per germline, CDR1 GTSNPN and CDR2 SVGIG (reference sequence). This CDR3 has 12 amino acids. V was clipped by 0 bases and J by 5 bases; unmatched bases: 1. Written as DNA, the CDR3 is TGTGCCTGGAGTGTCGGGGGGAACGAGCAGTACTTC. It yields the protein CAWSVGGNEQYF.

The chain links TRBV7-2 to TRBJ1-2; 8 bases fit TRBD1. V dropped 5 bases and J dropped 3; count of bases not matched to a gene: 11. Germline CDR1 reads SGHTA; CDR2 reads FQGNSA. The CDR3 consists of 16 residues. The CDR3 is CASSPDRAGIYYGYTF. The CDR3 coding sequence is TGTGCCAGCAGCCCGGACAGGGCAGGGATCTACTATGGCTACACCTTC.